A selection of T cell receptor beta chains follows, all from one sample in a study of blood T cell repertoires in COVID-19. Using immunoSEQ multiplex PCR, the repertoire was profiled, and TCRdb retains in-frame clones only, with some absent. The sample lists about 300,000 clones, 80% to 95% occurring once. Input material: peripheral blood. The receptors were sampled from a woman aged 25-40 years with COVID-19, enrolled during active disease. The CDR3 runs from the conserved cysteine through the conserved F or W.

V,J,CDR3
TRBV4-3,TRBJ2-7,CASSQDFAGGRYEQYF
TRBV19,TRBJ2-1,CASSFPPGGRDEQFF
TRBV4-1,TRBJ2-5,CASSQVGAPQETQYF
TRBV30,TRBJ2-1,CAWSHSAGQFF
TRBV4-2,TRBJ1-2,CASSQDLGQGSGYTF
TRBV12-3/TRBV12-4,TRBJ2-3,CASSFLDTQYF
TRBV7-9,TRBJ2-5,CASSLERGQETQYF
TRBV11-2,TRBJ2-2,CASSFRGGELFF
TRBV19,TRBJ2-7,CASSLHRAEGSYEQYF
TRBV5-5,TRBJ2-7,CASSLTSGGPYEQYF
TRBV24-1,TRBJ2-7,CATSDPGTGSGYEQYF
TRBV10-2,TRBJ2-3,CASSKSGKTDTQYF
TRBV6-6,TRBJ1-2,CASTEGSHGYTF
TRBV7-9,TRBJ1-2,CASSRGQGLDGYTF
TRBV18,TRBJ2-2,CASSPAAGGTGELFF
TRBV24-1,TRBJ2-5,CATSDPQVAGGRETQYF
TRBV9,TRBJ1-1,CASTVGGFNTEAFF
TRBV28,TRBJ1-6,CASSFRGTAPLHF
TRBV2,TRBJ2-2,CASMQGAGELFF
TRBV18,TRBJ1-4,CASSPGARGEKLFF
TRBV7-2,TRBJ2-3,CASSLDGRARDTQYF
TRBV6-5,TRBJ2-2,CASSPGTPLTGELFF
TRBV19,TRBJ2-7,CASSIAQAGGRRDEQYF
TRBV24-1,TRBJ2-1,CATSDLPGLAGQNEQFF
TRBV19,TRBJ2-2,CASRIRDWNGELFF
TRBV19,TRBJ2-1,CASSSTGTGNKGNSYNEQFF
TRBV2,TRBJ2-2,CASRPGANTGELFF
TRBV5-6,TRBJ1-2,CASSPGQGVRGYTF
TRBV5-6,TRBJ1-6,CASSLSGPGPLHF
TRBV4-3,TRBJ1-6,CASSQGYNSPLHF
TRBV14,TRBJ2-1,CASSQDRVYNEQFF
TRBV29-1,TRBJ1-2,CSVERQGASGGYTF
TRBV5-1,TRBJ1-3,CASSLRTGKGNTIYF
TRBV2,TRBJ1-1,CASTAGNTEAFF
TRBV5-1,TRBJ2-7,CASNKLAGGNSYEQYF
TRBV2,TRBJ2-7,CASSWTGGGEQYF
TRBV28,TRBJ1-1,CASRHRDFTEAFF
TRBV19,TRBJ1-1,CASSGEQVGFTEAFF
TRBV7-8,TRBJ1-5,CASSTRSQPQHF
TRBV29-1,TRBJ1-3,CSVERQGYGNTIYF
TRBV6-1,TRBJ2-7,CASSETGLYEQYF
TRBV5-4,TRBJ2-5,CASSLSLRTGTSGETQYF
TRBV4-1,TRBJ2-1,CASSQENRFGLNEQFF
TRBV7-2,TRBJ2-7,CASSSLGFEQYF
TRBV5-1,TRBJ2-3,CASSLSSGGADTQYF
TRBV29-1,TRBJ1-4,CSAGTGAYEKLFF
TRBV4-3,TRBJ2-7,CASSQDLHSTYEQYF
TRBV28,TRBJ2-1,CASRTWRVQSYNEQFF
TRBV30,TRBJ1-2,CAWSATGYYTF
TRBV28,TRBJ1-1,CASRTGWNTEAFF
TRBV10-3,TRBJ2-1,CAISAPGTYNEQFF
TRBV12-2,TRBJ2-5,CASRFGLAGGPRETQYF
TRBV24-1,TRBJ1-1,CATRARGGTEAFF
TRBV5-6,TRBJ2-7,CASSFRLALHEQYF
TRBV11-2,TRBJ2-7,CASRRTFNYEQYF
TRBV19,TRBJ1-2,CATQTTGTANYGYTF
TRBV28,TRBJ1-5,CASNPDRDLQPQHF
TRBV6-4,TRBJ2-1,CASSAAWGADNEQFF